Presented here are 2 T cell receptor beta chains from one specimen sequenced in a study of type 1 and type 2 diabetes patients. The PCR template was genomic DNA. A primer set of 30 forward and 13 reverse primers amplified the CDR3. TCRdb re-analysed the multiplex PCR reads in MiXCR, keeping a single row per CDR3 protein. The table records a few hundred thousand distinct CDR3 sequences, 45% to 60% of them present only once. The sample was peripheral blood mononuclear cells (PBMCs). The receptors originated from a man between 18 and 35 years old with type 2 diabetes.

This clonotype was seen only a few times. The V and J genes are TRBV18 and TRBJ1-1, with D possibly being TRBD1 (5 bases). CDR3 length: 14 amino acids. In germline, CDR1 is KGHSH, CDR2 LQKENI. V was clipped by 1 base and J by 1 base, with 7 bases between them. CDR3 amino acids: CASSPQGQNTEAFF. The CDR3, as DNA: TGTGCCAGCTCACCACAGGGGCAGAACACTGAAGCTTTCTTT.

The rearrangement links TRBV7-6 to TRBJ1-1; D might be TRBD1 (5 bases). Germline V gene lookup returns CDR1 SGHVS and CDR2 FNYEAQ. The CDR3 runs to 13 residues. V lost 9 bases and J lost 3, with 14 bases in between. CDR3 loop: CASSTGRDTEAFF. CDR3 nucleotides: TGTGCCAGTAGTACAGGAAGGGACACTGAAGCTTTCTTT.